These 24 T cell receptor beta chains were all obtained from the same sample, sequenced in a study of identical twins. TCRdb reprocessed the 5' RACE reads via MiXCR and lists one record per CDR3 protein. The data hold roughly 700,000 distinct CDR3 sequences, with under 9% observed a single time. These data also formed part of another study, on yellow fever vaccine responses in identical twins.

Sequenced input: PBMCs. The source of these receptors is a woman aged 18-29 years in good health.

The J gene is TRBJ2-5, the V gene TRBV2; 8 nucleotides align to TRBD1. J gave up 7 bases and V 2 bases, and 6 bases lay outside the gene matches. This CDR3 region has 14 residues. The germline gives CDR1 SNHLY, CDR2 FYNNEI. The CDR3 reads CASSERTGWATQYF. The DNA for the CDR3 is TGTGCCAGCAGTGAACGGACAGGGTGGGCGACCCAGTACTTC.

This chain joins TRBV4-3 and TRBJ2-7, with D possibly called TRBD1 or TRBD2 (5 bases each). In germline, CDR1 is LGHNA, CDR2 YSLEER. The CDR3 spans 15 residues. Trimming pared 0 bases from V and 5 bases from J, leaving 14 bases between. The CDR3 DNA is TGCGCCAGCAGCCAAGATCGGACTCGGGGACACGAGCAGTACTTC. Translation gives CASSQDRTRGHEQYF.

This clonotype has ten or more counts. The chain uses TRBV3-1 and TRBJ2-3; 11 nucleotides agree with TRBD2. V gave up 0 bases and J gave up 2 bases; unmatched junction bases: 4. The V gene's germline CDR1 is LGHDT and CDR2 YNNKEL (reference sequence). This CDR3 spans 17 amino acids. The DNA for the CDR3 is TGTGCCAGCAGCCAAGAAAGGGGACTAGCGGTCACAGATACGCAGTATTTT. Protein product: CASSQERGLAVTDTQYF.

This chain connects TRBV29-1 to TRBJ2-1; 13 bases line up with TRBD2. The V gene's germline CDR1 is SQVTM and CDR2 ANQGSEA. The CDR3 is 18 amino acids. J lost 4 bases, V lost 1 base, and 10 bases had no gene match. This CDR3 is CSVEGIPGLAGTYNEQFF. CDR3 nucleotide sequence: TGCAGCGTTGAAGGGATCCCGGGACTAGCGGGAACATACAATGAGCAGTTCTTC.

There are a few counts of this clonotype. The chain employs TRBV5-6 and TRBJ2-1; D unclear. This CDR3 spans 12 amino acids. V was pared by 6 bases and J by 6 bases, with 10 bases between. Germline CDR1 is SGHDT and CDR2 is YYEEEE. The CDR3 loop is CASTGVLNEQFF. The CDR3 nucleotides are TGTGCCAGCACTGGGGTTCTCAATGAGCAGTTCTTC.

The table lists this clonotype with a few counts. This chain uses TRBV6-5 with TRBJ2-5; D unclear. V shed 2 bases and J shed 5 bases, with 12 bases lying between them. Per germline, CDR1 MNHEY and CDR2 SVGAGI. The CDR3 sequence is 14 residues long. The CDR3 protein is CASSYTTVGETQYF. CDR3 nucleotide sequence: TGTGCCAGCAGTTACACCACGGTGGGGGAGACCCAGTACTTC.

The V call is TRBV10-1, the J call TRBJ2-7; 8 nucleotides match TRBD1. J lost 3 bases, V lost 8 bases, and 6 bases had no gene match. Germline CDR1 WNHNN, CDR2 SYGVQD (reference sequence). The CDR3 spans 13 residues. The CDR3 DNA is TGCGCCAGCCCCGGGACAGGAGACTACGAGCAGTACTTC. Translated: CASPGTGDYEQYF.

Written as DNA, the CDR3 is TGTGCCAGCAGTTCCGACCTGGACAGGGGGAACGAGCAGTACTTC. This translates into CASSSDLDRGNEQYF. The chain links TRBV6-2 or TRBV6-3 to TRBJ2-7, with TRBD1 matching over 10 bases. Germline V lookup: CDR1 MNHEY, CDR2 SVGEGT. The CDR3 sequence is 15 residues long. J was trimmed by 5 bases and V by 4 bases; bases with no gene match: 8.

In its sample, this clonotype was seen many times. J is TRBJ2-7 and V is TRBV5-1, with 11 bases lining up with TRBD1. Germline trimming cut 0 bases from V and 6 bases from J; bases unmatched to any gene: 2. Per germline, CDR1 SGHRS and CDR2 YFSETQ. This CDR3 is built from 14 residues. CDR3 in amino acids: CASSLGTGGIEQYF. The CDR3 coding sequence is TGCGCCAGCAGCTTGGGGACAGGGGGCATCGAGCAGTACTTC.

The CDR3 is CSAKVGTSGSNEQFF. The CDR3 coding sequence is TGCAGTGCTAAAGTTGGGACTAGCGGGTCCAATGAGCAGTTCTTC. The gene calls are TRBV20-1 and TRBJ2-1, with 12 bases aligning to TRBD2. CDR1 is DFQATT and CDR2 is SNEGSKA in the germline V gene (reference sequence). This CDR3 is built from 15 residues. V lost 4 bases to trimming and J lost 6 bases; unmatched junction nucleotides: 7.

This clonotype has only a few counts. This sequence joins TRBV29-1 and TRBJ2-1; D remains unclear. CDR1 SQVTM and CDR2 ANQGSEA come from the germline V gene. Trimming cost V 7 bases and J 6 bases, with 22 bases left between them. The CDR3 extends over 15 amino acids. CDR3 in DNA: TGCAGCGCCTCCGTGTTGTGGCCTGGGTCCAATGAGCAGTTCTTC. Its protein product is CSASVLWPGSNEQFF.

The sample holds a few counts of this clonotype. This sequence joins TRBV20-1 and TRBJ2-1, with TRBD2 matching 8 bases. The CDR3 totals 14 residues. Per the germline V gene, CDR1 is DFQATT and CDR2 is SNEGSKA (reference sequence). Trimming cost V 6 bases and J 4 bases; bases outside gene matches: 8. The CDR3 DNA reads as TGCAGTGCCCCGGGACTAGGGATGTACAATGAGCAGTTCTTC. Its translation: CSAPGLGMYNEQFF.

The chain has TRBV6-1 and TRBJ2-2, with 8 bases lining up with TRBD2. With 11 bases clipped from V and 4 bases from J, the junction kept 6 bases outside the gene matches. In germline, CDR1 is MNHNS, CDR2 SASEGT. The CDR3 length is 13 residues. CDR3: CASSGLSTGELFF. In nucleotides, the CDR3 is TGTGCCTCTAGCGGGTTGAGCACCGGGGAGCTGTTTTTT.

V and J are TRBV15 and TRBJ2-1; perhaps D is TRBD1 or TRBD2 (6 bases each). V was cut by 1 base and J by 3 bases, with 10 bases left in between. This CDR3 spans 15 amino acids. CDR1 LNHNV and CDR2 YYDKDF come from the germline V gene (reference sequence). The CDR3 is CATSRAGANYNEQFF. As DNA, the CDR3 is TGTGCCACCAGCAGAGCGGGGGCTAACTACAATGAGCAGTTCTTC.

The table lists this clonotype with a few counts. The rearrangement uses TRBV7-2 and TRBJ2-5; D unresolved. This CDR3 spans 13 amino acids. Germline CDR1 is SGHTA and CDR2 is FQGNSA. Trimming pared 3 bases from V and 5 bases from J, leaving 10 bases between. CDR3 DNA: TGTGCCAGCAGCTTTCCGTTTCGGGAGACCCAGTACTTC. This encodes CASSFPFRETQYF.

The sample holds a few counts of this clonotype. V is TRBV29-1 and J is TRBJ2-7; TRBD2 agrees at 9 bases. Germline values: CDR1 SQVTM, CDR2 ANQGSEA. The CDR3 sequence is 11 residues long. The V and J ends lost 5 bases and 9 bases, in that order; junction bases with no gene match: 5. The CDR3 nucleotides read TGCAGCGTTCCTAGCGGGGAAAGGCAGTACTTC. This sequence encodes CSVPSGERQYF.

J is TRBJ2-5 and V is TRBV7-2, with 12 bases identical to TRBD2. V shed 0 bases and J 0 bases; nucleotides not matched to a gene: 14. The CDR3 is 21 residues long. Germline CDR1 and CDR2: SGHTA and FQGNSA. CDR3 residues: CASSLAALSSGGAPNQETQYF. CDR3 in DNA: TGTGCCAGCAGCTTAGCGGCCCTCTCTAGCGGGGGGGCCCCCAACCAAGAGACCCAGTACTTC.

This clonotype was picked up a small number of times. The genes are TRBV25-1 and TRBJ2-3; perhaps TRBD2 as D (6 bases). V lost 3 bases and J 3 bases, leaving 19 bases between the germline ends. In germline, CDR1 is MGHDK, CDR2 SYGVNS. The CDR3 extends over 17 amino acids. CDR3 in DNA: TGTGCCAGCAGTGATCTGCGGGACCTCCCGGGAACAGATACGCAGTATTTT. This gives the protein CASSDLRDLPGTDTQYF.

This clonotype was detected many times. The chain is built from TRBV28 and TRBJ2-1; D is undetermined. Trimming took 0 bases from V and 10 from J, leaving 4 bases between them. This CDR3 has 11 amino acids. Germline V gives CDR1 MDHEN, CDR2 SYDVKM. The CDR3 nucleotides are TGTGCCAGCAGTTTATGGTTGGAGCAGTTCTTC. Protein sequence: CASSLWLEQFF.

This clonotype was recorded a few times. CDR3 residues: CAISEKVSNSPLHF. The CDR3, as DNA: TGTGCCATCAGTGAGAAAGTTAGCAATTCACCCCTCCACTTT. The chain couples TRBV10-3 to TRBJ1-6; D unresolved. Trimming removed 2 bases from V and 7 bases from J, with 9 bases in between. The CDR3 length is 14 residues. CDR1 and CDR2 (germline): ENHRY, SYGVKD.

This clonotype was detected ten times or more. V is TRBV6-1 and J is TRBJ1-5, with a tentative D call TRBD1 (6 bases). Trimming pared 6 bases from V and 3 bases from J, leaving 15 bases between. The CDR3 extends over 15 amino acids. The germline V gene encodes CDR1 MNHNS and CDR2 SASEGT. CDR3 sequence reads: CASSRTVSNNQPQHF. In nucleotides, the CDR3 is TGTGCCAGCAGCCGGACAGTCTCCAACAATCAGCCCCAGCATTTT.

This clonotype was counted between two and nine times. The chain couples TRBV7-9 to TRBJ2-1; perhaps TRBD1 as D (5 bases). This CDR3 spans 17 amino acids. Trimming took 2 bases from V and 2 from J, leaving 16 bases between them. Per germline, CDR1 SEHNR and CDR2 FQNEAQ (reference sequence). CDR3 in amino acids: CASSLTTTAHAYNEQFF. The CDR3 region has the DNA TGTGCCAGCAGCTTAACCACGACAGCTCACGCCTACAATGAGCAGTTCTTC.

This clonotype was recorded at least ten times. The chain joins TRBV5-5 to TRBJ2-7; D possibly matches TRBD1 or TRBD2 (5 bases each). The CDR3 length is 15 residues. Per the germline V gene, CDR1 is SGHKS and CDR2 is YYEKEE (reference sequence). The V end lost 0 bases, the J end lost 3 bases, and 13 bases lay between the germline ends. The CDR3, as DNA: TGTGCCAGCAGCTTGGCCTCGGGGCAGGTCTACGAGCAGTACTTC. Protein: CASSLASGQVYEQYF.

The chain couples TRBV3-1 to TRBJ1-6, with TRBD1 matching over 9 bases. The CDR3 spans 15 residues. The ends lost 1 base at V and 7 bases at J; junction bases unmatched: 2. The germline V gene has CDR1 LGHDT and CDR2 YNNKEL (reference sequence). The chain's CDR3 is CASSQGQGVNSPLHF. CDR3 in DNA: TGTGCCAGCAGCCAAGGACAGGGGGTAAATTCACCCCTCCACTTT. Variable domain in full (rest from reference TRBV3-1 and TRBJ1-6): DTAVSQTPKYLVTQMGNDKSIKCEQNLGHDTMYWYKQDSKKFLKIMFSYNNKELIINETVPNRFSPKSPDKAHLNLHINSLELGDSAVYFCASSQGQGVNSPLHFGNGTRLTVT.